This TCR beta chain was documented in a study of blood T cell dynamics during melanoma immunotherapy. Across the whole study: Standard first-line treatment here was pembrolizumab or nivolumab plus ipilimumab in metastatic melanoma. Study results and limitations: Clones driving repertoire changes may be melanoma-specific or general immune activation.

As for this clone: The antigen is undetermined. Other DNA variants within this sample encode the same CDR3.

Libraries were prepared by immunoSEQ multiplex PCR; TCRdb keeps only in-frame clonotypes and omits some of them. The repertoire includes thousands of clones, about 95% of them detected once, and roughly 0.5% sits in the top ten. CDR1 and CDR2 (germline): MNHEY, SMNVEV (reference sequence). The V end was cut by 4 bases, the J end by 0 bases, with 4 bases between. This CDR3 contains 12 residues. Time point indicated: week 3, after first cycle of checkpoint inhibitor. Response was assessed by RECIST 1.1 at 12 weeks, except a couple of rapid progressors. Patients had no prior systemic cancer treatment, immunosuppressants or other active cancers.

Material: effector memory CD8+ T cells from blood, obtained from a patient treated with checkpoint blockade. The chain recombines TRBV27 with TRBJ2-7; D call uncertain. The TCR was taken from a human donor with melanoma. The CDR3 nucleotides are TGTGCCAGCAGTTCCCCCTCCTACGAGCAGTACTTC. Its translation is CASSSPSYEQYF.